These T cell receptor beta chains were read from a single sample in a study of cytomegalovirus exposure and HLA in healthy donors. Sequencing was performed with immunoSEQ multiplex PCR; in TCRdb, only in-frame clones are kept and a portion is missing. Of 150,000 or so clones listed, around two thirds were seen once; the top ten hold less than 11%. The sample consisted of PBMCs. The receptor set was obtained from a man under 40 in good health and CMV-seropositive. The CDR3 runs from the conserved cysteine through the conserved F or W. A D gene is named only where the DNA matches it firmly. Rows give clone size only sometimes, using once, few, many, or a class for an expanded clone.

D,size,J,V,CDR3,DNA
TRBD1,NA,TRBJ1-2,TRBV28,CASSLQGAANGYTF,TGTGCCAGCAGTTTGCAGGGGGCAGCTAACGGCTACACCTTC
NA,NA,TRBJ2-2,TRBV4-1,CASSQLGLATDGELFF,TGCGCCAGCAGCCAACTTGGACTGGCAACGGACGGGGAGCTGTTTTTT
TRBD1,NA,TRBJ1-2,TRBV28,CASSLKQGIWYGYTF,TGTGCCAGCAGTTTAAAACAGGGGATTTGGTATGGCTACACCTTC
NA,NA,TRBJ1-5,TRBV6-4,CASSTEGNQPQHF,TGTGCCAGCAGTACTGAGGGCAATCAGCCCCAGCATTTT
TRBD2,NA,TRBJ2-1,TRBV19,CASSIRTSGNEQFF,TGTGCCAGTAGTATCCGGACTAGCGGCAATGAGCAGTTCTTC
NA,NA,TRBJ2-5,TRBV6-5,CASSQGKTQYF,TGTGCCAGCAGCCAGGGAAAGACCCAGTACTTC
TRBD2,NA,TRBJ2-5,TRBV28,CASSPLWKGGLETQYF,TGTGCCAGCAGTCCCCTCTGGAAGGGAGGGTTGGAGACCCAGTACTTC
NA,few,TRBJ2-2,TRBV19,CASRSQGTLTGELFF,TGTGCCAGTAGATCTCAGGGAACCTTGACCGGGGAGCTGTTTTTT
TRBD1,NA,TRBJ2-7,TRBV10-2,CASSEGQDPAYF,TGCGCCAGCAGTGAGGGACAGGACCCAGCGTACTTC
NA,NA,TRBJ2-7,TRBV2,CASRPLIDTQYF,TGTGCCAGCAGACCCTTGATAGACACGCAGTACTTC
TRBD2,NA,TRBJ2-5,TRBV15,CATSRPGGRAQETQYF,TGTGCCACCAGCAGGCCCGGGGGGAGGGCCCAAGAGACCCAGTACTTC
TRBD1,NA,TRBJ1-1,TRBV2,CASSASTGGSEAFF,TGTGCCAGCAGTGCGTCGACAGGGGGCTCTGAAGCTTTCTTT
TRBD2,NA,TRBJ2-5,TRBV30,CAWSFGLAGAQETQYF,TGTGCCTGGAGTTTTGGACTAGCGGGGGCTCAAGAGACCCAGTACTTC